These T cell receptor beta chains were read from a single sample in a study of shared clonotypes between healthy human individuals. Profiling relied on immunoSEQ multiplex PCR, and the TCRdb table lists in-frame clones only, not all of them. The table shows hundreds of thousands of clones, with roughly 96% occurring only once. Material: naive CD8+ T cells sorted from blood. The source of these receptors is a woman in her thirties in good health. The CDR3 runs from the conserved cysteine through the conserved F or W. D genes are given only for firm matches. Not all rows give a size; the values are once, few, many and, for expanded clones, a class.

cdr3_length: 13; v_call: TRBV9; clone_size: once; d_call: -; j_call: TRBJ2-3; cdr3_aa: CASSDPLADTQYF; cdr3_nt: TGTGCCAGCAGCGATCCGCTAGCAGATACGCAGTATTTT
cdr3_length: 11; v_call: TRBV30; clone_size: -; d_call: -; j_call: TRBJ2-2; cdr3_aa: CAWSMGGELFF; cdr3_nt: TGTGCCTGGAGTATGGGCGGGGAGCTGTTTTTT
cdr3_length: 17; v_call: TRBV2; clone_size: once; d_call: -; j_call: TRBJ2-2; cdr3_aa: CASSVDSYTWNTGELFF; cdr3_nt: TGTGCCAGCAGTGTGGATTCGTACACATGGAACACCGGGGAGCTGTTTTTT
cdr3_length: 14; v_call: TRBV4-2; clone_size: -; d_call: -; j_call: TRBJ2-7; cdr3_aa: CASSQGGSTYEQYF; cdr3_nt: TGTGCCAGCAGCCAAGGGGGCAGTACCTACGAGCAGTACTTC
cdr3_length: 15; v_call: TRBV23-1; clone_size: -; d_call: TRBD2; j_call: TRBJ2-7; cdr3_aa: CASSHLAGLAYEQYF; cdr3_nt: TGCGCCAGCAGTCACCTGGCAGGACTAGCTTACGAGCAGTACTTC
cdr3_length: 8; v_call: TRBV13; clone_size: -; d_call: -; j_call: TRBJ1-2; cdr3_aa: CASTENTF; cdr3_nt: TGTGCCAGCACGGAGAACACCTTC
cdr3_length: 14; v_call: TRBV5-4; clone_size: -; d_call: -; j_call: TRBJ2-7; cdr3_aa: CASSLTGNPVEQYF; cdr3_nt: TGTGCCAGCAGCTTGACAGGGAACCCCGTCGAGCAGTACTTC
cdr3_length: 14; v_call: TRBV7-9; clone_size: -; d_call: TRBD2; j_call: TRBJ2-7; cdr3_aa: CASSPHQRESEQYF; cdr3_nt: TGTGCCAGCAGCCCCCACCAGCGGGAGTCCGAGCAGTACTTC
cdr3_length: 15; v_call: TRBV25-1; clone_size: -; d_call: TRBD2; j_call: TRBJ2-5; cdr3_aa: CASSEWAGGLETQYF; cdr3_nt: TGTGCCAGCAGTGAATGGGCGGGAGGGCTGGAGACCCAGTACTTC
cdr3_length: 16; v_call: TRBV5-4; clone_size: -; d_call: TRBD2; j_call: TRBJ2-2; cdr3_aa: CASSFPSGMVTGELFF; cdr3_nt: TGTGCCAGCAGCTTTCCTAGCGGGATGGTCACCGGGGAGCTGTTTTTT
cdr3_length: 15; v_call: TRBV2; clone_size: once; d_call: -; j_call: TRBJ2-5; cdr3_aa: CASSGSGTAEETQYF; cdr3_nt: TGTGCCAGCAGCGGTAGTGGGACGGCTGAAGAGACCCAGTACTTC
cdr3_length: 14; v_call: TRBV27; clone_size: -; d_call: TRBD1; j_call: TRBJ2-7; cdr3_aa: CASSLVGGPYEQYF; cdr3_nt: TGTGCCAGCAGTTTGGTAGGGGGCCCCTACGAGCAGTACTTC
cdr3_length: 14; v_call: TRBV27; clone_size: once; d_call: -; j_call: TRBJ2-7; cdr3_aa: CASSLMGSSYEQYF; cdr3_nt: TGTGCCAGCAGTTTAATGGGCAGCTCCTACGAGCAGTACTTC
cdr3_length: 16; v_call: TRBV6-1; clone_size: -; d_call: TRBD1; j_call: TRBJ2-2; cdr3_aa: CASSEIWDRGDGELFF; cdr3_nt: TGTGCCAGCAGTGAAATCTGGGACAGGGGCGACGGGGAGCTGTTTTTT
cdr3_length: 15; v_call: TRBV9; clone_size: -; d_call: -; j_call: TRBJ2-7; cdr3_aa: CASSVAGSSSGEQYF; cdr3_nt: TGTGCCAGCAGCGTAGCAGGGAGCAGCTCGGGCGAGCAGTACTTC
cdr3_length: 15; v_call: TRBV29-1; clone_size: -; d_call: -; j_call: TRBJ2-5; cdr3_aa: CSVEDIRTAQETQYF; cdr3_nt: TGCAGCGTTGAAGATATCCGGACAGCACAAGAGACCCAGTACTTC
cdr3_length: 15; v_call: TRBV5-4; clone_size: -; d_call: -; j_call: TRBJ2-2; cdr3_aa: CASGPERLGTGELFF; cdr3_nt: TGTGCCAGCGGGCCAGAGCGGTTGGGCACCGGGGAGCTGTTTTTT
cdr3_length: 15; v_call: TRBV19; clone_size: -; d_call: TRBD1; j_call: TRBJ2-1; cdr3_aa: CASSITGGSYNEQFF; cdr3_nt: TGTGCCAGTAGTATAACAGGGGGCTCCTACAATGAGCAGTTCTTC
cdr3_length: 14; v_call: TRBV29-1; clone_size: -; d_call: TRBD2; j_call: TRBJ2-5; cdr3_aa: CSVVGEGRQETQYF; cdr3_nt: TGCAGCGTTGTAGGGGAGGGGCGGCAAGAGACCCAGTACTTC
cdr3_length: 17; v_call: TRBV28; clone_size: -; d_call: -; j_call: TRBJ1-1; cdr3_aa: CASSYSFPTQGNTEAFF; cdr3_nt: TGTGCCAGCAGCTATAGCTTTCCGACTCAGGGGAACACTGAAGCTTTCTTT
cdr3_length: 14; v_call: TRBV7-9; clone_size: -; d_call: -; j_call: TRBJ2-7; cdr3_aa: CASSPSGITYEQYF; cdr3_nt: TGTGCCAGCAGCCCTTCCGGGATCACCTACGAGCAGTACTTC
cdr3_length: 15; v_call: TRBV14; clone_size: -; d_call: -; j_call: TRBJ2-1; cdr3_aa: CASSRTGNLYNEQFF; cdr3_nt: TGTGCCAGCAGCCGTACAGGGAATCTTTACAATGAGCAGTTCTTC
cdr3_length: 11; v_call: TRBV20-1; clone_size: -; d_call: -; j_call: TRBJ2-1; cdr3_aa: CSARDIPPPIF; cdr3_nt: TGCAGTGCTAGAGATATCCCCCCGCCTATCTTC
cdr3_length: 17; v_call: TRBV29-1; clone_size: -; d_call: -; j_call: TRBJ1-3; cdr3_aa: CSVEDINPGPVGNTIYF; cdr3_nt: TGCAGCGTTGAAGATATTAACCCCGGGCCGGTTGGAAACACCATATATTTT
cdr3_length: 14; v_call: TRBV27; clone_size: -; d_call: -; j_call: TRBJ1-1; cdr3_aa: CASSTGTGVTEAFF; cdr3_nt: TGTGCCAGCAGTACGGGGACGGGTGTAACTGAAGCTTTCTTT
cdr3_length: 15; v_call: TRBV30; clone_size: -; d_call: -; j_call: TRBJ1-6; cdr3_aa: CAWRGGGSYNSPLHF; cdr3_nt: TGTGCCTGGAGAGGCGGGGGGTCCTATAATTCACCCCTCCACTTT
cdr3_length: 11; v_call: TRBV5-4; clone_size: few; d_call: -; j_call: TRBJ2-1; cdr3_aa: CASSSLNEQFF; cdr3_nt: TGTGCCAGCAGCTCCCTCAATGAGCAGTTCTTC
cdr3_length: 15; v_call: TRBV11-2; clone_size: -; d_call: TRBD2; j_call: TRBJ2-7; cdr3_aa: CASSLLSGSSYEQYF; cdr3_nt: TGTGCCAGCAGCTTACTTAGCGGGAGTAGCTACGAGCAGTACTTC
cdr3_length: 14; v_call: TRBV4-1; clone_size: -; d_call: TRBD1; j_call: TRBJ1-5; cdr3_aa: CASSPGTANQPQHF; cdr3_nt: TGCGCCAGCAGCCCGGGGACAGCTAATCAGCCCCAGCATTTT
cdr3_length: 13; v_call: TRBV19; clone_size: -; d_call: TRBD1; j_call: TRBJ1-1; cdr3_aa: CASRDRGRPEAFF; cdr3_nt: TGTGCCAGTAGAGACAGGGGCAGGCCTGAAGCTTTCTTT
cdr3_length: 14; v_call: TRBV27; clone_size: once; d_call: TRBD1; j_call: TRBJ2-7; cdr3_aa: CASSFGTGHYEQYF; cdr3_nt: TGTGCCAGCAGTTTCGGGACAGGGCACTACGAGCAGTACTTC
cdr3_length: 11; v_call: TRBV11-2; clone_size: -; d_call: -; j_call: TRBJ2-7; cdr3_aa: CASSREDEQYF; cdr3_nt: TGTGCCAGCAGCCGGGAAGACGAGCAGTACTTC
cdr3_length: 14; v_call: TRBV27; clone_size: -; d_call: -; j_call: TRBJ2-7; cdr3_aa: CASSSGRSMYEQYF; cdr3_nt: TGTGCCAGCAGTTCTGGTAGGAGTATGTACGAGCAGTACTTC
cdr3_length: 12; v_call: TRBV5-6; clone_size: -; d_call: -; j_call: TRBJ1-2; cdr3_aa: CASSLVGYGYTF; cdr3_nt: TGTGCCAGCAGCTTGGTCGGCTATGGCTACACCTTC
cdr3_length: 14; v_call: TRBV4-1; clone_size: -; d_call: TRBD2; j_call: TRBJ2-7; cdr3_aa: CASSQGLAGYEQYF; cdr3_nt: TGCGCCAGCAGCCAGGGACTAGCGGGTTACGAGCAGTACTTC
cdr3_length: 15; v_call: TRBV15; clone_size: once; d_call: -; j_call: TRBJ2-3; cdr3_aa: CATSTQDRGRATQYF; cdr3_nt: TGTGCCACCAGCACCCAGGACCGGGGACGAGCCACGCAGTATTTT
cdr3_length: 16; v_call: TRBV19; clone_size: -; d_call: -; j_call: TRBJ2-5; cdr3_aa: CASSTWMGANQETQYF; cdr3_nt: TGTGCCAGTAGTACCTGGATGGGAGCGAACCAAGAGACCCAGTACTTC
cdr3_length: 15; v_call: TRBV9; clone_size: -; d_call: TRBD1; j_call: TRBJ1-2; cdr3_aa: CASSGDREVVYGYTF; cdr3_nt: TGTGCCAGCAGCGGAGACAGGGAGGTGGTCTATGGCTACACCTTC
cdr3_length: 14; v_call: TRBV4-2; clone_size: -; d_call: -; j_call: TRBJ2-3; cdr3_aa: CASSPPEERDTQYF; cdr3_nt: TGTGCCAGCAGCCCCCCAGAGGAGAGGGATACGCAGTATTTT
cdr3_length: 12; v_call: TRBV5-4; clone_size: -; d_call: -; j_call: TRBJ2-7; cdr3_aa: CASSFNPSEQYF; cdr3_nt: TGTGCCAGCAGCTTCAACCCTTCCGAGCAGTACTTC
cdr3_length: 11; v_call: TRBV30; clone_size: -; d_call: -; j_call: TRBJ1-2; cdr3_aa: CAWRPLDGYTF; cdr3_nt: TGTGCCTGGAGACCCCTCGATGGCTACACCTTC
cdr3_length: 19; v_call: TRBV5-1; clone_size: -; d_call: TRBD1; j_call: TRBJ1-1; cdr3_aa: CASSSDKDRPLNMNTEAFF; cdr3_nt: TGCGCCAGCAGCTCCGATAAGGACAGGCCGCTCAACATGAACACTGAAGCTTTCTTT
cdr3_length: 16; v_call: TRBV2; clone_size: -; d_call: TRBD2; j_call: TRBJ2-1; cdr3_aa: CASSERLAGVVYEQFF; cdr3_nt: TGTGCCAGCAGTGAAAGGCTAGCGGGAGTTGTATATGAGCAGTTCTTC
cdr3_length: 14; v_call: TRBV27; clone_size: -; d_call: TRBD1; j_call: TRBJ1-1; cdr3_aa: CASRTGAKNTEAFF; cdr3_nt: TGTGCCAGCAGGACAGGGGCTAAGAACACTGAAGCTTTCTTT
cdr3_length: 15; v_call: TRBV29-1; clone_size: -; d_call: -; j_call: TRBJ2-2; cdr3_aa: CSVESQGGTTGELFF; cdr3_nt: TGCAGCGTTGAAAGTCAGGGGGGGACCACCGGGGAGCTGTTTTTT
cdr3_length: 17; v_call: TRBV4-2; clone_size: -; d_call: TRBD2; j_call: TRBJ2-1; cdr3_aa: CASSQGGLASSYNEQFF; cdr3_nt: TGTGCCAGCAGCCAAGGGGGACTAGCAAGCTCCTACAATGAGCAGTTCTTC
cdr3_length: 15; v_call: TRBV28; clone_size: once; d_call: -; j_call: TRBJ1-3; cdr3_aa: CASRMEVFSGNTIYF; cdr3_nt: TGTGCCAGCAGGATGGAGGTGTTCTCTGGAAACACCATATATTTT
cdr3_length: 16; v_call: TRBV5-6; clone_size: -; d_call: -; j_call: TRBJ1-3; cdr3_aa: CASSLGTAFSGNTIYF; cdr3_nt: TGTGCCAGCAGCTTGGGGACAGCGTTCTCTGGAAACACCATATATTTT